This TCR beta chain was observed in a study of T cell clonotyping in hematopoietic cell transplantation. As concerns this clone: The antigen is undetermined.

Recipient blood drawn about 28 days pretransplant and days 30, 100, 180 after. Germline CDR1 SGHVS, CDR2 FQNEAQ. The V end lost 7 bases, the J end lost 2 bases, and 18 bases lay between the germline ends. The CDR3 has 15 amino acids. Findings and caveats of the study: After transplant, recipient diversity fell while pathologically expanded clonotypes grew through day 180. At the given depth, recipient repertoires were over 95% de novo clonotypes. Without cell sorting, CD4 versus CD8 contributions remain unresolved.

Assay: immunoSEQ multiplex PCR; the TCRdb copy retains only in-frame clones and omits some. The sample shows 8,000 or so clones, 95% to 96% of them seen only once. The chain links TRBV7-8 to TRBJ2-7, with D possibly being TRBD1 (6 bases). This sequence was found in a male patient between 40 and 49 years old who had an allogeneic stem cell transplant from a related donor, so the T cells may come from the graft donor. Some clones in this sample may be carry-over from other donors' samples. The sample consisted of PBMCs, taken 30 days after allogeneic stem cell transplant. CDR3 sequence (DNA): TGTGCCAGCAACTCCCGGGACGCAGGGGCCTACGAGCAGTACTTC. Its translation is CASNSRDAGAYEQYF. Together with reference TRBV7-8 and TRBJ2-7, the CDR3 gives the full variable domain: GAGVSQSPRYKVAKRGQDVALRCDPISGHVSLFWYQQALGQGPEFLTYFQNEAQLDKSGLPSDRFFAERPEGSVSTLKIQRTQQEDSAVYLCASNSRDAGAYEQYFGPGTRLTVT.